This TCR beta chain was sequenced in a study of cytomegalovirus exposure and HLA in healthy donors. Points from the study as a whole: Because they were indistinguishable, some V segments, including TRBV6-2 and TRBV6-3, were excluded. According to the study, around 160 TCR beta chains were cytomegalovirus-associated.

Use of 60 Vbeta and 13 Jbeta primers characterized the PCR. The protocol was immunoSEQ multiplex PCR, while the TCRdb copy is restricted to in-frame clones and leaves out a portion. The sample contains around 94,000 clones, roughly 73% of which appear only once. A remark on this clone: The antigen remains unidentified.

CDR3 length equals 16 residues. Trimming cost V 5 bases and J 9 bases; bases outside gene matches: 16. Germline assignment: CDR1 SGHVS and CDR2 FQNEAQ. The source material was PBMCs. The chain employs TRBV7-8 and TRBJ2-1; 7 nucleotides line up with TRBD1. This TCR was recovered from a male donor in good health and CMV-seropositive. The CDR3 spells CASSPYDRAVYGEQFF. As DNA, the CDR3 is TGTGCCAGCAGCCCGTACGACAGGGCGGTATACGGTGAGCAGTTCTTC.